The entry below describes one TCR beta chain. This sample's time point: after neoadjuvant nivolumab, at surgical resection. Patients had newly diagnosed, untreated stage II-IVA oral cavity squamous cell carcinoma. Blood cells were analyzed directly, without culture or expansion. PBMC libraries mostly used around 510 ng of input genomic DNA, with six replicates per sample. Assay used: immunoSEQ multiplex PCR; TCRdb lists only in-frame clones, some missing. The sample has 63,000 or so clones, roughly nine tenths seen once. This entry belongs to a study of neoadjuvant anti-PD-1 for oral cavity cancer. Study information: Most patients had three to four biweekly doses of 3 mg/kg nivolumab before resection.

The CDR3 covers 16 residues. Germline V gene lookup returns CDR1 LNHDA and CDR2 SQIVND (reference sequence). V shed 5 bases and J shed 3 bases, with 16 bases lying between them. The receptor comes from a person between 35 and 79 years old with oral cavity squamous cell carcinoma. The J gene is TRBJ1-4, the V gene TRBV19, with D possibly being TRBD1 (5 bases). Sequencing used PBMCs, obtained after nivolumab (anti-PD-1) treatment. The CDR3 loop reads CASSPPLGVSNEKLFF. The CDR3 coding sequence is TGTGCCAGTAGTCCACCTCTGGGGGTCTCTAATGAAAAACTGTTTTTT.